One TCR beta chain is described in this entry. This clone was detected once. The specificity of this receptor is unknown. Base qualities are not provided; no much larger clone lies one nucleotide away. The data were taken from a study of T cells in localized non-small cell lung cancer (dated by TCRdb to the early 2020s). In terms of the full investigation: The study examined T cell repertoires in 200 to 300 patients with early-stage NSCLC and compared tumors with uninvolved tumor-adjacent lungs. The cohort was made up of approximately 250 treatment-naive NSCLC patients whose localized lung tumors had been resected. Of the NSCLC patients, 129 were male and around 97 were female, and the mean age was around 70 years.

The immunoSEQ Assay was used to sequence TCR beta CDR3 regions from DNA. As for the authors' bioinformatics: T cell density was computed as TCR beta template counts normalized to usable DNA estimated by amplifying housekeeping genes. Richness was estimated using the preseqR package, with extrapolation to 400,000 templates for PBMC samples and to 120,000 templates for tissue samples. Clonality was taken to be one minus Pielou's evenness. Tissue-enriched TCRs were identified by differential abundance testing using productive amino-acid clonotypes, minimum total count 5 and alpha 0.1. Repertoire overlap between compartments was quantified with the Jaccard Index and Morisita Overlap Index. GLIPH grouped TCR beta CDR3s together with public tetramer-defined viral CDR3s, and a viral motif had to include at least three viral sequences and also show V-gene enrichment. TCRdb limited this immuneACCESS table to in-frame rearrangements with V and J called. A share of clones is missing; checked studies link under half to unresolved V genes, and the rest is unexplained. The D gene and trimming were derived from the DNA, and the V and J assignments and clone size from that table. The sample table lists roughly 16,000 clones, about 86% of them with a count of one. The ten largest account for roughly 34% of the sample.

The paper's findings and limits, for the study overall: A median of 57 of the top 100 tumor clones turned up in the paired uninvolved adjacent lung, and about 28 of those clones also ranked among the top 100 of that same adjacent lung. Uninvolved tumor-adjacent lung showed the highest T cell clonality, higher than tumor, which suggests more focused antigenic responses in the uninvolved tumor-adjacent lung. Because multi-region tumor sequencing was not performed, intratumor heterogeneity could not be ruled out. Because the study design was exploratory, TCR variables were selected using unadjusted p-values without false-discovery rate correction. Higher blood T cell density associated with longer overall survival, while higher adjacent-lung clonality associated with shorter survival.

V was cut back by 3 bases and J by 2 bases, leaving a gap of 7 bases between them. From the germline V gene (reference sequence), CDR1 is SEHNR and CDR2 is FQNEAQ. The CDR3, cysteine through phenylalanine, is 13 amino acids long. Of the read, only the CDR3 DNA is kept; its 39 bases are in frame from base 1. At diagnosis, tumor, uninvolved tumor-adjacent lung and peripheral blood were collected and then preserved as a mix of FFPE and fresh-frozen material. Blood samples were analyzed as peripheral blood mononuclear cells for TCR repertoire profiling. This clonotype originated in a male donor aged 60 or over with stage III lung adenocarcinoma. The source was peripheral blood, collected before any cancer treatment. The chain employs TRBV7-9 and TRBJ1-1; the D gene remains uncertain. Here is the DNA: TGTGCCAGCAGCTTCACGACAAACACTGAAGCTTTCTTT. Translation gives CASSFTTNTEAFF.